This T cell receptor beta chain was sequenced during a study of blood T cell repertoires in COVID-19. Source study methods: Counts of nucleated cells, estimated from reference gene primer amplification, were obtained. Generated by immunoSEQ multiplex PCR, the TCRdb table keeps only in-frame clones and is missing some. That table supplies the V and J calls and clone size; D and trimming were determined from the DNA. The table lists about 50,000 clones, 92% of them singletons. This sequence originates from a man over 45 with active COVID-19. The sample taken for sequencing was peripheral blood.

The CDR3 region has the DNA TGTGCCAGCAGCCAAGCTTGGGTGAGCGGTCAAGAGACCCAGTACTTC. Translating gives CASSQAWVSGQETQYF. V usage is TRBV3-1 (or the pseudogene TRBV3-2) and J usage is TRBJ2-5, with D maybe TRBD2 (5 bases). The germline CDR1 and CDR2 sequences are LGHDT and YNNKEL (reference sequence). The V end lost 1 base, the J end lost 2 bases, and 14 bases lay between the germline ends. The CDR3 is 16 amino acids.